This TCR beta chain is from a study of blood T cell repertoires in COVID-19. Living in under 30 US areas, the participants were between roughly 18 and 90 years of age. The data were produced by immunoSEQ multiplex PCR, yet TCRdb's version contains in-frame clones alone and is incomplete. The data hold fewer than 200,000 clones, with 81% observed a single time. In this sample, this clone turned up once. Germline CDR1 reads MNHEY; CDR2 reads SMNVEV (reference sequence). The CDR3 sequence is 17 residues long. The junction had 4 bases not matched to a gene; V was cut back by 4 bases and J by 1 base. The clonotype comes from a woman aged 35 to 49 with acute COVID-19. The V and J genes are TRBV27 and TRBJ2-7; 16 bases fit TRBD2. Sequenced material: PBMCs or T cells enriched from blood (not recorded which). The CDR3 loop is CASSSGTSGRASYEQYF. The CDR3 DNA reads TGTGCCAGCAGTTCCGGGACTAGCGGGAGGGCGTCCTACGAGCAGTACTTC.